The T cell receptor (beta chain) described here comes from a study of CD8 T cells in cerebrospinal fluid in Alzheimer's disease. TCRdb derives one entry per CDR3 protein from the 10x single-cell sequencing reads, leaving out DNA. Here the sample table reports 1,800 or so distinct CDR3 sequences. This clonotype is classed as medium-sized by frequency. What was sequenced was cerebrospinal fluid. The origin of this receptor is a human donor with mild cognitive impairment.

Here the CDR3 reads CASSNHGRIEQYF. The chain has TRBV7-8 and TRBJ2-7; without DNA, the TCRdb call of TRBD2 cannot be checked. There are 13 residues in the CDR3. The V gene's germline CDR1 is SGHVS and CDR2 FQNEAQ.